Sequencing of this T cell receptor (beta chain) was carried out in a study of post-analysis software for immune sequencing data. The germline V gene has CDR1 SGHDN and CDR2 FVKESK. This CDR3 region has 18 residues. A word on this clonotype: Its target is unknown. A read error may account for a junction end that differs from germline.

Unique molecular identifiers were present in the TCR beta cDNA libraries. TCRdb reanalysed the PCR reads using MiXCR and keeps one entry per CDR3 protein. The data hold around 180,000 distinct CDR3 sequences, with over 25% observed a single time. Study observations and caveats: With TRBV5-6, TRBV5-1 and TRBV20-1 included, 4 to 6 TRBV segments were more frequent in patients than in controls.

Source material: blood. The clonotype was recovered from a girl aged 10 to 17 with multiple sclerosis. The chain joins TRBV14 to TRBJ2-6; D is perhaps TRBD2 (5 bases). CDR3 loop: CASSLPTLGSSGTNVLTF. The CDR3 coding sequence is TGTGCCAGCAGCCTACCGACCCTTGGGAGCTCTGGGACCAACGTCCTGACTTTC. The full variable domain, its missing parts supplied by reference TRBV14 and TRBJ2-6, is EAGVTQFPSHSVIEKGQTVTLRCDPISGHDNLYWYRRVMGKEIKFLLHFVKESKQDESGMPNNRFLAERTGGTYSTLKVQPAELEDSGVYFCASSLPTLGSSGTNVLTFGAGSRLTVL.